The 22 T cell receptor beta chains listed next were all sequenced from one sample in a study of a mutant IDH1 vaccine in newly diagnosed glioma. TCRdb's copy holds only in-frame clones and misses some; the assay was immunoSEQ multiplex PCR. The table shows around 82,000 clones, with almost 85% occurring only once. Regarding time point: baseline, week 1 (first vaccination visit). Documented treatment: pre-vaccination baseline after standard-of-care therapy. The material sequenced was PBMCs, taken from a glioma patient treated with radiotherapy, temozolomide or both. These receptors all come from a man aged 35-49 years with glioma. Some clones in this sample may be carry-over from other donors' samples.

The rearrangement joins TRBV11-2 to TRBJ1-1; possibly TRBD1 for D (5 bases). V lost 2 bases to trimming and J lost 0 bases, with 13 bases between them. The V gene's germline CDR1 is SGHAT and CDR2 FQNNGV. CDR3 length: 16 residues. CDR3 protein: CASSLLSGRMNTEAFF. The CDR3 nucleotides read TGTGCCAGCAGCTTATTATCAGGGAGGATGAACACTGAAGCTTTCTTT.

This chain joins TRBV15 and TRBJ1-5, with TRBD1 as a possible D gene (6 bases). The CDR3 loop spans 15 amino acids. V gave up 4 bases and J gave up 4 bases, with 14 bases separating them. Germline V gene data show CDR1 as LNHNV and CDR2 as YYDKDF (reference sequence). Here the CDR3 reads CATSKGSRGNQPQHF. In DNA form, the CDR3 reads TGTGCCACCAGCAAGGGAAGCAGGGGTAATCAGCCCCAGCATTTT.

This sequence joins TRBV29-1 and TRBJ2-1; D is unresolved. Per germline, CDR1 SQVTM and CDR2 ANQGSEA. V lost 1 base to trimming and J lost 8 bases, with 15 bases between them. The CDR3 is made up of 14 amino acids. The CDR3 region has the DNA TGCAGCGTTGAAGGGATAGCCGGTGGAGATGAGCAGTTCTTC. It is translated as CSVEGIAGGDEQFF.

The chain uses TRBV6-6 and TRBJ1-4, with D possibly TRBD1 on 5 matching bases. The CDR3 loop spans 14 amino acids. Germline loops: CDR1 MNHNY, CDR2 SVGAGI (reference sequence). V lost 7 bases, J lost 5 bases, and 14 bases lay in between. The CDR3 region is CASKFRDGNEKLFF. The CDR3 bases are TGTGCCAGCAAATTCCGGGACGGGAATGAAAAACTGTTTTTT.

This chain connects TRBV4-2 to TRBJ1-5; D remains ambiguous. The CDR3 is 13 residues long. V gave up 3 bases and J gave up 0 bases, with 3 bases separating them. Germline lookup yields CDR1 LGHNA and CDR2 YNFKEQ. The chain's CDR3 is CASSQYSNQPQHF. In DNA form, the CDR3 reads TGTGCCAGCAGCCAGTATAGCAATCAGCCCCAGCATTTT.

The genes are TRBV18 and TRBJ2-7; D possibly corresponds to TRBD2 (6 bases). Germline CDR1 reads KGHSH; CDR2 reads LQKENI. Trimming removed 6 bases from V and 1 base from J, with 16 bases in between. The CDR3 consists of 15 residues. The DNA of the CDR3 is TGTGCCAGCTCCTTGGCGGGGTGGGGATCCTACGAGCAGTACTTC. Protein: CASSLAGWGSYEQYF.

V usage is TRBV6-5 and J usage is TRBJ1-5, with D maybe TRBD1 (6 bases). Germline lookup yields CDR1 MNHEY and CDR2 SVGAGI. CDR3 length: 15 residues. The V end lost 5 bases, the J end lost 7 bases, and 18 bases lay between the germline ends. The DNA of the CDR3 is TGTGCCAGCAGTCCCCAGGGCAGGGGTGGACAGCCCCAGCATTTT. This encodes CASSPQGRGGQPQHF.

The rearrangement links TRBV7-6 to TRBJ2-6; TRBD1 is a possible D gene (5 bases). Germline CDR1 SGHVS, CDR2 FNYEAQ. The V end lost 5 bases, the J end lost 0 bases, and 11 bases lay between the germline ends. The CDR3 has 16 residues. CDR3 protein: CASSPAGLSGANVLTF. The CDR3 DNA is TGTGCCAGCAGCCCGGCAGGGCTCTCTGGGGCCAACGTCCTGACTTTC. The variable domain in full, with the rest retrieved from reference TRBV7-6 and TRBJ2-6, is GAGVSQSPRYKVTKRGQDVALRCDPISGHVSLYWYRQALGQGPEFLTYFNYEAQQDKSGLPNDRFSAERPEGSISTLTIQRTEQRDSAMYRCASSPAGLSGANVLTFGAGSRLTVL.

This chain uses TRBV19 with TRBJ2-7; D may match TRBD1 or TRBD2 (5 bases each). The CDR3 has 14 residues. Trimming took 3 bases from V and 2 from J, leaving 11 bases between them. Germline V gene lookup returns CDR1 LNHDA and CDR2 SQIVND (reference sequence). CDR3 in DNA: TGTGCCAGTAGTATCGGGACGGAGACCTACGAGCAGTACTTC. It encodes CASSIGTETYEQYF.

The V gene is TRBV4-3, the J gene TRBJ1-4; 11 positions match TRBD1. The CDR3 length is 17 residues. The junction had 12 bases not matched to a gene; V was cut back by 5 bases and J by 7 bases. CDR1 is LGHNA, CDR2 YSLEER, per germline. The CDR3 DNA reads as TGCGCCAGCAGCGCCTCCGGGACAGGGGGTTGGGGTGAAAAACTGTTTTTT. Amino acid sequence: CASSASGTGGWGEKLFF.

The V and J genes are TRBV18 and TRBJ1-2, with D perhaps matching TRBD1 (5 bases). Between the trimmed V and J ends, which lost 0 bases and 7 bases, there was a span of 15 bases. The CDR3 runs 15 residues. Germline lookup yields CDR1 KGHSH and CDR2 LQKENI. CDR3 amino acids: CASSPPGLGSGGYTF. Written as DNA, the CDR3 is TGTGCCAGCTCACCACCGGGGCTCGGGAGCGGTGGCTACACCTTC.

Comment on this clone: The germline gene is not matched at one end of the junction; a read error may be the cause. CDR3 coding DNA: TGCGCCAGCAGCACCTCCCCGAAGACCGGGGAGCTGTTTTTT. It specifies CASSTSPKTGELFF. The J gene is TRBJ2-2, the V gene TRBV5-1, with D hard to call. The CDR3 spans 14 residues. The germline V gene has CDR1 SGHRS and CDR2 YFSETQ.

V and J are TRBV6-5 and TRBJ2-5, with D uncertain. V lost 2 bases and J lost 4, with 14 bases in between. The CDR3 spans 15 residues. Germline loops: CDR1 MNHEY, CDR2 SVGAGI. CDR3: CASSYGQFLGETQYF. CDR3 nucleotide sequence: TGTGCCAGCAGTTACGGGCAATTTCTGGGAGAGACCCAGTACTTC.

The genes are TRBV5-1 and TRBJ2-5; 9 positions match TRBD1. J was trimmed by 4 bases and V by 0 bases; bases with no gene match: 4. Germline-derived CDR1 and CDR2 are SGHRS and YFSETQ. The CDR3 extends over 15 amino acids. CDR3 residues: CASSLGTGVRETQYF. The CDR3, as DNA: TGCGCCAGCAGCTTGGGGACAGGGGTCCGAGAGACCCAGTACTTC. The variable domain in full, with the rest retrieved from reference TRBV5-1 and TRBJ2-5, is KAGVTQTPRYLIKTRGQQVTLSCSPISGHRSVSWYQQTPGQGLQFLFEYFSETQRNKGNFPGRFSGRQFSNSRSEMNVSTLELGDSALYLCASSLGTGVRETQYFGPGTRLLVL.

This chain uses TRBV15 with TRBJ1-5, with D unresolved. V was pared by 3 bases and J by 4 bases, with 10 bases between. This CDR3 comprises 14 residues. Germline loops: CDR1 LNHNV, CDR2 YYDKDF (reference sequence). As DNA, the CDR3 is TGTGCCACCAGCAGTCCAGCGGCAAATCAGCCCCAGCATTTT. Protein product: CATSSPAANQPQHF.

The chain has TRBV29-1 and TRBJ2-7; D remains unclear. Germline V gives CDR1 SQVTM, CDR2 ANQGSEA. CDR3 length: 14 amino acids. Trimming shortened V by 2 bases and J by 5 bases, and 16 bases separated the two germline ends. This CDR3 reads CSVETLGSSDEQYF. The CDR3 DNA is TGCAGCGTTGAAACTCTGGGAAGTTCGGACGAGCAGTACTTC.

The chain employs TRBV7-9 and TRBJ1-3; D is perhaps TRBD1 (6 bases). The CDR3 runs 19 residues. The V end lost 0 bases, the J end lost 4 bases, and 22 bases lay between the germline ends. Germline V gene sequence: CDR1 SEHNR, CDR2 FQNEAQ (reference sequence). CDR3 nucleotide sequence: TGTGCCAGCAGCTTAGCGAGAACAGGGAAGGGCTCTGGAGGAAACACCATATATTTT. Its translation: CASSLARTGKGSGGNTIYF. Variable domain in full (rest from reference TRBV7-9 and TRBJ1-3): DTGVSQNPRHKITKRGQNVTFRCDPISEHNRLYWYRQTLGQGPEFLTYFQNEAQLEKSRLLSDRFSAERPKGSFSTLEIQRTEQGDSAMYLCASSLARTGKGSGGNTIYFGEGSWLTVV.

V is TRBV11-2 and J is TRBJ2-3; a possible D gene is TRBD2 (5 bases). This CDR3 has 16 residues. The germline V gene has CDR1 SGHAT and CDR2 FQNNGV. V was trimmed by 1 base and J by 2 bases, leaving 13 bases between them. The DNA of the CDR3 is TGTGCCAGCAGCTTAGGTGCAGCGGCTATCACAGATACGCAGTATTTT. Translation: CASSLGAAAITDTQYF.

The chain joins TRBV19 to TRBJ2-7; a possible D gene is TRBD2 (5 bases). The V end was cut by 1 base, the J end by 6 bases, with 16 bases between. The CDR3 consists of 15 residues. Per germline, CDR1 LNHDA and CDR2 SQIVND (reference sequence). DNA for the CDR3: TGTGCCAGTAGTATAGGAAACAGCGGCCTTGGCGAGCAGTACTTC. Its translation: CASSIGNSGLGEQYF. Based on the CDR3 plus reference TRBV19 and TRBJ2-7, the full variable domain is DGGITQSPKYLFRKEGQNVTLSCEQNLNHDAMYWYRQDPGQGLRLIYYSQIVNDFQKGDIAEGYSVSREKKESFPLTVTSAQKNPTAFYLCASSIGNSGLGEQYFGPGTRLTVT.

This chain links TRBV11-2 with TRBJ1-2, with D possibly TRBD1 on 5 matching bases. V was cut by 0 bases and J by 6 bases, with 5 bases left in between. The CDR3 sequence is 12 residues long. The germline gives CDR1 SGHAT, CDR2 FQNNGV. CDR3 bases: TGTGCCAGCAGCTTAGAGGGGGATGGCTACACCTTC. Protein product: CASSLEGDGYTF. Using reference TRBV11-2 and TRBJ1-2 for the parts outside the CDR3, the full variable domain is EAGVAQSPRYKIIEKRQSVAFWCNPISGHATLYWYQQILGQGPKLLIQFQNNGVVDDSQLPKDRFSAERLKGVDSTLKIQPAKLEDSAVYLCASSLEGDGYTFGSGTRLTVV.

V is TRBV15 and J is TRBJ1-2; D is unclear. V was clipped by 0 bases and J by 3 bases, with 11 bases between them. From germline, CDR1 is LNHNV and CDR2 YYDKDF (reference sequence). This CDR3 region has 15 residues. Here the CDR3 reads CATSRDLGDDYGYTF. CDR3 nucleotides: TGTGCCACCAGCAGAGATCTGGGAGATGACTATGGCTACACCTTC.

This clone has a single count. The chain couples TRBV5-1 to TRBJ2-2, with 8 bases that match TRBD1. Per the germline V gene, CDR1 is SGHRS and CDR2 is YFSETQ. The CDR3 consists of 16 residues. After removal of 3 bases from V and 4 bases from J, the junction contained 8 bases not matched to a gene. CDR3 in amino acids: CASSYLGQGSTGELFF. The CDR3 DNA reads TGCGCCAGCAGCTACCTAGGACAGGGATCCACCGGGGAGCTGTTTTTT.